The sequence of this T cell receptor beta chain was determined in a study of T cell repertoires in cytomegalovirus infection. Notes on this clonotype: Its matching antigen is unknown.

The study, taken as a whole, reports: In two of eight donors, the top clonotype was HLA-C-restricted CMV-specific.

TCRdb itself ran the reads through MiXCR, one entry per CDR3 protein. The table records approximately 250,000 distinct CDR3 sequences, approximately 22% of them present only once. Sequenced: CD8+ T cells from PBMCs. This sequence originates from a human donor in good health (CMV status not recorded). Some clones in this sample may be carry-over from other donors' samples.

The CDR3 nucleotides are TGTGCCAGCAGTTTGTGGAGGGGGGCCGGGGAGCTGTTTTTT. This sequence encodes CASSLWRGAGELFF. V gene TRBV12-3 or TRBV12-4 combines with J gene TRBJ2-2; the D call may be TRBD1 or TRBD2 (6 bases each). This CDR3 contains 14 residues. Trimming shortened V by 3 bases and J by 6 bases, and 11 bases separated the two germline ends.